The sample holds one count of the clone carrying this T cell receptor beta chain. In the study's own analysis: Quantification of nucleated cells was approximated via reference gene primer amplification. Data came from immunoSEQ multiplex PCR; TCRdb stores just in-frame clones and leaves some out. The V and J calls and clone size are taken from that table; D and trimming were inferred from the DNA. This table has approximately 220,000 clones, over 70% appearing once. The data belong to a study of blood T cell repertoires in COVID-19. Overall study context: Donors in the United States, Italy and Spain gave samples during acute or convalescent COVID-19. Sources were T cells, B-cell-depleted T cells, or PBMCs; the material itself was cDNA or gDNA.

CDR1 is SGHNT, CDR2 YYREEE, per germline (reference sequence). The CDR3 runs 16 residues. Trimming cost V 0 bases and J 5 bases; bases outside gene matches: 8. This rearrangement joins TRBV5-4 to TRBJ2-5; 9 nucleotides align to TRBD2. This TCR came from a woman between 45 and 60 years old with acute or convalescent COVID-19. Material: peripheral blood. CDR3 in DNA: TGTGCCAGCAGCTTGGTCCTAGCGGGACGAGGCGAGACCCAGTACTTC. This sequence encodes CASSLVLAGRGETQYF.